This T cell receptor beta chain was captured in a study of T cells in localized non-small cell lung cancer. To note about this clone: Its antigen is not identified.

V was cut by 5 bases and J by 4 bases, with 11 bases left in between. Germline V gives CDR1 SEHNR, CDR2 FQNEAQ (reference sequence). This CDR3 is built from 14 residues. Only in-frame clones appear in the TCRdb table, and some are missing; sequencing was by immunoSEQ multiplex PCR. The table includes fewer than 20,000 clones, over 70% detected once. Study-level results: Of the top 100 tumor clones, median approximately 60 were in adjacent lung, approximately 28 among its top 100. One tumor region alone was sequenced, and heterogeneity therefore remains possible. Uninvolved adjacent lung had higher T cell clonality than tumor and all other tissues.

The source was peripheral blood, collected before any cancer treatment. The chain carries TRBV7-9 and TRBJ1-4; tentative D call: TRBD1 (5 bases). The clonotype was recovered from a male donor aged 60 or over with stage I lung adenocarcinoma. DNA of the CDR3: TGTGCCAGCAGCCGTAAGGGGAATAATGAAAAACTGTTTTTT. Translated: CASSRKGNNEKLFF.